Below, 4 T cell receptor beta chains from the same sample are listed, as sequenced in a study of persistence of HIV-infected CD4 T cells. Cells were stimulated with CMV-infected fibroblast lysates at roughly 10 ug/mL. CD40L/CD69 double-negative CD45RO-high memory CD4+ T cells were collected. These receptors' targets are unknown. The libraries were made with immunoSEQ version 4 in survey mode. Measured with immunoSEQ multiplex PCR; TCRdb has only the in-frame clones, and not every one. The profile shows 25,000 to 35,000 clones, 82% of them singletons. Sequences were derived from CD4+ T cells sorted from PBMCs after approximately 18-hour stimulation, sampled from a patient who received antiretroviral therapy. These receptors all come from an adult man with HIV who was CMV-seropositive.

The chain links TRBV27 to TRBJ2-1, with 10 bases fitting TRBD1. CDR3 size: 15 residues. The V and J ends lost 6 bases and 7 bases, in that order; junction bases with no gene match: 9. Germline values: CDR1 MNHEY, CDR2 SMNVEV (reference sequence). This CDR3 reads CASRQPGQGRNEQFF. CDR3 nucleotide sequence: TGTGCCAGCAGGCAACCGGGACAGGGGCGAAATGAGCAGTTCTTC.

V is TRBV9 and J is TRBJ2-7, with 10 nucleotides matching TRBD2. CDR3 size: 14 residues. V gave up 4 bases and J gave up 4 bases; unmatched junction bases: 5. Germline V gives CDR1 SGDLS, CDR2 YYNGEE. The CDR3 DNA follows: TGTGCCAGCAGCTTTAGCGGGGGGTTTTACGAGCAGTACTTC. Protein sequence: CASSFSGGFYEQYF.

V is TRBV5-1 and J is TRBJ2-7; TRBD2 aligns across 12 bases. CDR3 length: 15 amino acids. Looked up from germline, CDR1 is SGHRS and CDR2 is YFSETQ. V lost 0 bases, J lost 6 bases, and 4 bases stayed unmatched. The CDR3 nucleotides read TGCGCCAGCAGCTTGGCTAGCGGGGGGGCGGGCGAGCAGTACTTC. It is translated as CASSLASGGAGEQYF.

The chain has TRBV5-1 and TRBJ1-4; a possible D gene is TRBD1 (5 bases). CDR1 is SGHRS, CDR2 YFSETQ, per germline. The CDR3 totals 14 residues. V gave up 0 bases and J gave up 8 bases, with 11 bases separating them. CDR3 residues: CASSLGSGGEKLFF. CDR3 nucleotides: TGCGCCAGCAGCTTGGGGTCTGGGGGAGAAAAACTGTTTTTT. The full variable domain, its missing parts supplied by reference TRBV5-1 and TRBJ1-4, is KAGVTQTPRYLIKTRGQQVTLSCSPISGHRSVSWYQQTPGQGLQFLFEYFSETQRNKGNFPGRFSGRQFSNSRSEMNVSTLELGDSALYLCASSLGSGGEKLFFGSGTQLSVL.